One sample yielded the 3 T cell receptor beta chains listed below, sequenced in a study of T-cell memory formation after mild COVID-19. MiXCR, run by TCRdb on the 5' RACE reads, gives a single entry per CDR3 protein. The table includes 120,000 or so distinct CDR3 sequences, about 15% detected once. Sequenced sample: PBMCs or a T cell subset sorted from them (not recorded which). The receptors stem from an adult woman who had mild COVID-19 (a few samples of this study predate the infection). Cell type and time point are not known.

Only a few counts were recorded for this clonotype. This chain joins TRBV7-3 and TRBJ1-6, with D perhaps matching TRBD1 (6 bases). The germline gives CDR1 SGHTA, CDR2 FQGTGA. The CDR3 covers 13 residues. The V end was cut by 5 bases, the J end by 9 bases, with 11 bases between. The CDR3 region is CASSIDRFSPLHF. DNA of the CDR3: TGTGCCAGCAGCATCGACAGGTTTTCACCCCTCCACTTT.

The V and J genes are TRBV7-8 and TRBJ2-7; TRBD1 or TRBD2 may be the D gene (6 bases each). Germline V lookup: CDR1 SGHVS, CDR2 FQNEAQ. Trimming cost V 2 bases and J 0 bases, with 14 bases left between them. CDR3 length: 16 residues. The CDR3 spells CASSLRGELYSYEQYF. The DNA for the CDR3 is TGTGCCAGCAGCTTAAGGGGGGAACTTTACTCCTACGAGCAGTACTTC.

The chain is built from TRBV15 and TRBJ1-5, with TRBD1 as a possible D gene (6 bases). The germline CDR1 and CDR2 sequences are LNHNV and YYDKDF (reference sequence). The CDR3 is 15 amino acids. V lost 3 bases, J lost 0 bases, and 9 bases lay in between. The CDR3: CATSSGTYSNQPQHF. The CDR3 bases are TGTGCCACCAGCAGCGGGACATATAGCAATCAGCCCCAGCATTTT.